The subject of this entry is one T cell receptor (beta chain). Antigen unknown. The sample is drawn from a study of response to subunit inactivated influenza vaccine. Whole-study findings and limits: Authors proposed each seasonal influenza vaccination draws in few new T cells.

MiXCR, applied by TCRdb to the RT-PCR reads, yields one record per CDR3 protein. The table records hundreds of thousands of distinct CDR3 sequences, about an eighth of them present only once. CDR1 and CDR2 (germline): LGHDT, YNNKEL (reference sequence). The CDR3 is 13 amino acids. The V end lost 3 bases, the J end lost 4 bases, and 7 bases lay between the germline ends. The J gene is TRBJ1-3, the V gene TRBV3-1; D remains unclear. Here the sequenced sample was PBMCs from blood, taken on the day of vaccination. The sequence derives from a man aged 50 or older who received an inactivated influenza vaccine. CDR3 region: CASSQRQGNTIYF. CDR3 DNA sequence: TGTGCCAGCAGCCAGCGTCAGGGAAACACCATATATTTT.